Described below is a single T cell receptor (beta chain) sequence and its context. In the original processing: Estimated nucleated cell counts came from reference gene primer amplification. The repertoire was sequenced with immunoSEQ multiplex PCR; TCRdb's copy has only in-frame clones and lacks some. V and J calls and clone size are as listed in that table; D and trimming were resolved from the DNA. Among around 390,000 clones listed, around 87% were seen once. Germline V gene lookup returns CDR1 SGHRS and CDR2 YFSETQ. Trimming removed 2 bases at V and 6 bases at J, with 11 bases between. The CDR3 loop spans 14 amino acids. These data belong to a study of blood T cell repertoires in COVID-19. As for the study in general: Sample material is recorded as cDNA or gDNA derived from T cells, B-cell-depleted T cells, or PBMCs.

The study assigned cohorts using participant-reported clinical history. The specimen sequenced was PBMCs or T cells enriched from blood (not recorded which). The chain has TRBV5-1 and TRBJ2-2, with D possibly TRBD2 on 5 matching bases. The receptor comes from a woman aged 45-59 years who had recovered from COVID-19. The CDR3 region has the DNA TGCGCCAGCAGCTTATTTGAGGGAGCCGGGGAGCTGTTTTTT. Residues: CASSLFEGAGELFF.